Listed here is a single T cell receptor (beta chain). What it recognizes is unknown. This sample stems from a study of blood T cells in healthy people across ages. Points from the study as a whole: Possibly confounding the expanded clonotype changes was the fact that donor CMV status was unknown.

Each donor had approximately 10 milliliters of peripheral blood drawn. Isolation yielded PBMCs, at least 6.5 million per sample, in every case. V was clipped by 6 bases and J by 0 bases, with 15 bases between them. Germline-derived CDR1 and CDR2 are MGHRA and YSYEKL. The CDR3 has 17 amino acids. A second about 6 to 12 cycle PCR used barcoded and J-beta primers. All samples yielded 2.5 million or more CDR3-containing paired-end reads. From the 5' RACE reads, TCRdb called clonotypes with MiXCR, one entry per CDR3 protein. The table records hundreds of thousands of distinct CDR3 sequences, more than 35% of them present only once.

Sequenced sample: blood. The chain carries TRBV4-1 and TRBJ2-6, with D perhaps assigned TRBD1 or TRBD2 (5 bases each). The receptor's source is an elderly man in good health. The CDR3 DNA reads as TGCGCCAGCAGGGCCGGGACGGGCCGCTCTGGGGCCAACGTCCTGACTTTC. This encodes CASRAGTGRSGANVLTF.